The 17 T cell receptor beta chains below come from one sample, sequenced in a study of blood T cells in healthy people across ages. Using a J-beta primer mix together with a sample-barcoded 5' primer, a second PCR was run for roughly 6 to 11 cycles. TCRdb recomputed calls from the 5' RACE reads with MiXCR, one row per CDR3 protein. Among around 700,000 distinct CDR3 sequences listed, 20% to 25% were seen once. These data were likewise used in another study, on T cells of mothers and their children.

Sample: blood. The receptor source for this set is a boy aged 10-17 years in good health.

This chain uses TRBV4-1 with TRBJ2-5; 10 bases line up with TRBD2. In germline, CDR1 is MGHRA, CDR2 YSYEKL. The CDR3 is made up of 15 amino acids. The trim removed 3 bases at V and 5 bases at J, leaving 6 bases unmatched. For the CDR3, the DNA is TGCGCCAGCAGCCAGGCCGGGACTAGCGTGGAGACCCAGTACTTC. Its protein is CASSQAGTSVETQYF.

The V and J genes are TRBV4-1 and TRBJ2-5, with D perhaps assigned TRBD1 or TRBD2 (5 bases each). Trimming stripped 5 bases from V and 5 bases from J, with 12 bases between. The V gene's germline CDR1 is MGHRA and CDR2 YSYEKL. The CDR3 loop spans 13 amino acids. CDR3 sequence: CASSTTEGETQYF. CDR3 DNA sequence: TGCGCCAGCAGCACGACTGAGGGGGAGACCCAGTACTTC.

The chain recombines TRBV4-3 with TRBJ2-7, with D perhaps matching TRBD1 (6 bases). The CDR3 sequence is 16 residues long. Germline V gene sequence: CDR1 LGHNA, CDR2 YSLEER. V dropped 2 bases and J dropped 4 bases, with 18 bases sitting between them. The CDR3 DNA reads TGCGCCAGCAGCCAAAGACCACAGGGCCAGAATTACGAGCAGTACTTC. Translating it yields CASSQRPQGQNYEQYF.

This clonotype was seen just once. CDR3 protein: CASSIWAGELFF. For the CDR3, the DNA is TGTGCCAGTAGTATTTGGGCCGGGGAGCTGTTTTTT. V usage is TRBV19 and J usage is TRBJ2-2; D is unclear. Germline CDR1 is LNHDA and CDR2 is SQIVND (reference sequence). CDR3 length equals 12 residues. V lost 3 bases and J 6 bases, leaving 5 bases between the germline ends.

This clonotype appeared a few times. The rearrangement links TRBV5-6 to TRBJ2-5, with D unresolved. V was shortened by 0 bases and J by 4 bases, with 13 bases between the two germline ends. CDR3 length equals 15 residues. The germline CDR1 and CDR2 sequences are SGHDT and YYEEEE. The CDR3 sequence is CASSLVTNGPETQYF. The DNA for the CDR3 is TGTGCCAGCAGCTTGGTTACCAACGGCCCAGAGACCCAGTACTTC.

The CDR3: CASSPNRVKETQYF. The DNA for the CDR3 is TGTGCCAGCAGCCCCAACCGGGTAAAAGAGACCCAGTACTTC. The rearrangement joins TRBV11-2 to TRBJ2-5, with D hard to call. The CDR3 spans 14 residues. Germline V gene lookup returns CDR1 SGHAT and CDR2 FQNNGV. V lost 5 bases and J lost 3, with 13 bases in between.

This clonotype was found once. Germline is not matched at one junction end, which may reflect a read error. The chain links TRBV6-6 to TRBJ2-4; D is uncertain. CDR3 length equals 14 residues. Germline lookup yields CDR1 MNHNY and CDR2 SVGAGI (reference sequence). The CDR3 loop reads CASSYLETKNIQYF. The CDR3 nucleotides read TGTGCCAGCAGTTACCTGGAAACCAAGAACATTCAGTACTTC.

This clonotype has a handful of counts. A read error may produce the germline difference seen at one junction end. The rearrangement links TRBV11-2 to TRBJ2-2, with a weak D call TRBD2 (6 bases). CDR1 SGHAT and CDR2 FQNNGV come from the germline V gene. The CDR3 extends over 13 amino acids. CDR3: CASSLTGRGELLF. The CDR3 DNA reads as TGTGCCAGCAGCTTAACCGGGAGAGGGGAGCTGCTTTTT.

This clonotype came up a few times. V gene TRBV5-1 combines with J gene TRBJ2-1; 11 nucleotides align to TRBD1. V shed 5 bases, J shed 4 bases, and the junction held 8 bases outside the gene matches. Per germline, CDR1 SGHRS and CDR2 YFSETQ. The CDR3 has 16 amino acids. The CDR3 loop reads CASSIGDRGFYNEQFF. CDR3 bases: TGCGCCAGCAGTATTGGGGACAGGGGGTTTTACAATGAGCAGTTCTTC.

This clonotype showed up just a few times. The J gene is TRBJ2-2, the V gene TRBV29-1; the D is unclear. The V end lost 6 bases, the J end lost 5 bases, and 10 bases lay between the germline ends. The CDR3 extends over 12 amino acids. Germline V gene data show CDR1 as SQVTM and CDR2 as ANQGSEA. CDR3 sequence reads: CSVHPVTGELFF. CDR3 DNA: TGCAGCGTCCATCCGGTGACCGGGGAGCTGTTTTTT.

The CDR3 is CASTGDTQYF. The CDR3 DNA is TGTGCCAGCACGGGAGATACGCAGTATTTT. The V call is TRBV28, the J call TRBJ2-3; no firm D call. Germline CDR1 MDHEN, CDR2 SYDVKM. The V gene lost 7 bases and the J gene lost 5 bases, with 4 bases spanning the gap. The CDR3 covers 10 residues.

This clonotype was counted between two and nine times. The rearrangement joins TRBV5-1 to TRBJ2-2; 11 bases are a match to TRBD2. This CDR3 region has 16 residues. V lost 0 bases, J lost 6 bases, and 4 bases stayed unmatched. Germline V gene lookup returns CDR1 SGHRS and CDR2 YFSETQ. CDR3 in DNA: TGCGCCAGCAGCTTGGCCACTAGCGGGAGCGCCGGGGAGCTGTTTTTT. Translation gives CASSLATSGSAGELFF.

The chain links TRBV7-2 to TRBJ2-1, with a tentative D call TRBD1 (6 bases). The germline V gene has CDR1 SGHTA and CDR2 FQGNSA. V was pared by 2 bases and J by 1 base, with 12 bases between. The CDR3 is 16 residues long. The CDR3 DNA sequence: TGTGCCAGCAGCTTATCAGGGGTAGGGTCCTACAATGAGCAGTTCTTC. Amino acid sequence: CASSLSGVGSYNEQFF.

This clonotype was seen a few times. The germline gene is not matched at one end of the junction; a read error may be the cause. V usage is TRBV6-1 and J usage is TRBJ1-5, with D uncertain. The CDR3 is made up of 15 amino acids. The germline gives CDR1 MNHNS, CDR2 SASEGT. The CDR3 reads CASSDGGVSNQPQHF. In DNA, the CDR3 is TGCGCCAGCAGTGATGGTGGGGTGAGCAATCAGCCCCAGCATTTT.

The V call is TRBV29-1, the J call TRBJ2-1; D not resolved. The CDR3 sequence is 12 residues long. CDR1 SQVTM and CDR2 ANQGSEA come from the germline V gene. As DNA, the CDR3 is TGCAGGGCTAAGGGCGGTTACAATGAGCAGTTCTTC. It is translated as CRAKGGYNEQFF.

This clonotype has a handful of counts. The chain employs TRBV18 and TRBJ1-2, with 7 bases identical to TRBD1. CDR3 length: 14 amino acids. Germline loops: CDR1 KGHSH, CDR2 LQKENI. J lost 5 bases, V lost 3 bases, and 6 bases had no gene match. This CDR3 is CASSPSTGAYGYTF. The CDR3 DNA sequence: TGTGCCAGCTCACCTTCTACAGGGGCGTATGGCTACACCTTC.

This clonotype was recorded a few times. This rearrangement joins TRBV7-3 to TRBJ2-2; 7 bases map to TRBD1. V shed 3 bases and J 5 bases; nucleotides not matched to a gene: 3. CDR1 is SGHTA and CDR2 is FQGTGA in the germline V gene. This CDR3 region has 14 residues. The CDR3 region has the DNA TGTGCCAGCAGCTTCGGGACAGTAACCGGGGAGCTGTTTTTT. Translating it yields CASSFGTVTGELFF. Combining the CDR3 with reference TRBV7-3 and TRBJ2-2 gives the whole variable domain GAGVSQTPSNKVTEKGKYVELRCDPISGHTALYWYRQSLGQGPEFLIYFQGTGAADDSGLPNDRFFAVRPEGSVSTLKIQRTERGDSAVYLCASSFGTVTGELFFGEGSRLTVL.